These T cell receptor beta chains were read from a single sample in a study of Ad26.COV2.S vaccination and SARS-CoV-2 variants. Clones were sequenced by immunoSEQ multiplex PCR, and TCRdb holds only the in-frame ones, with some missing. The sample comprises more than 300,000 clones, around 83% of which are singletons, and 1.9% rests with the top ten. Sequencing used peripheral blood, obtained in a trial of Ad26.COV2.S vaccine versus placebo. The receptors were gathered from a person between 18 and 59 years old who received the Ad26.COV2.S COVID-19 vaccine or a placebo. CDR3s include the opening cysteine and the closing phenylalanine or tryptophan. D genes are given only for firm matches. Only some rows state a clone size, as once, few, many or a class for expanded clones.

J gene: TRBJ2-5
V gene: TRBV18
D gene: .
clone size: .
CDR3 protein: CASSPPGGETQYF
CDR3 DNA: TGTGCCAGCTCACCACCTGGAGGAGAGACCCAGTACTTC

J gene: TRBJ1-2
V gene: TRBV27
D gene: TRBD1
clone size: once
CDR3 protein: CASSPRGSNYGYTF
CDR3 DNA: TGTGCCAGCAGTCCCAGGGGGAGTAACTATGGCTACACCTTC

J gene: TRBJ2-3
V gene: TRBV7-2
D gene: .
clone size: .
CDR3 protein: CASSLGGVARVTQYF
CDR3 DNA: TGTGCCAGCAGCTTAGGGGGGGTAGCGCGGGTTACGCAGTATTTT

J gene: TRBJ1-3
V gene: TRBV9
D gene: .
clone size: .
CDR3 protein: CASSVGVGNTIYF
CDR3 DNA: TGTGCCAGCAGCGTAGGGGTTGGAAACACCATATATTTT

J gene: TRBJ1-4
V gene: TRBV5-6
D gene: .
clone size: .
CDR3 protein: CASSLGAGVAANEKLFF
CDR3 DNA: TGTGCCAGCAGCTTGGGGGCAGGGGTGGCGGCTAATGAAAAACTGTTTTTT

J gene: TRBJ1-2
V gene: TRBV3-1/TRBV3-2
D gene: .
clone size: .
CDR3 protein: CASSQDVGQFYGYTF
CDR3 DNA: TGTGCCAGCAGCCAAGATGTTGGACAGTTCTATGGCTACACCTTC

J gene: TRBJ1-1
V gene: TRBV27
D gene: TRBD1
clone size: .
CDR3 protein: CASSYDRGPSEAFF
CDR3 DNA: TGTGCCAGCAGTTACGACAGGGGGCCAAGTGAAGCTTTCTTT

J gene: TRBJ1-1
V gene: TRBV7-9
D gene: TRBD1
clone size: .
CDR3 protein: CASSSDGTGAAFF
CDR3 DNA: TGTGCCAGCAGCTCAGACGGGACAGGGGCAGCTTTCTTT

J gene: TRBJ2-7
V gene: TRBV29-1
D gene: .
clone size: .
CDR3 protein: CSVGTIYEQYF
CDR3 DNA: TGCAGCGTTGGGACAATCTACGAGCAGTACTTC

J gene: TRBJ2-1
V gene: TRBV9
D gene: .
clone size: .
CDR3 protein: CASSVRTVVGFNEQFF
CDR3 DNA: TGTGCCAGCAGCGTGCGGACTGTGGTTGGTTTCAATGAGCAGTTCTTC

J gene: TRBJ1-2
V gene: TRBV18
D gene: .
clone size: .
CDR3 protein: CASSPRQAYGYTF
CDR3 DNA: TGTGCCAGCTCACCAAGACAGGCCTATGGCTACACCTTC

J gene: TRBJ2-7
V gene: TRBV15
D gene: TRBD2
clone size: .
CDR3 protein: CATSRDSGGSMSSYEQYF
CDR3 DNA: TGTGCCACCAGCAGAGATAGCGGGGGGTCGATGAGCTCCTACGAGCAGTACTTC

J gene: TRBJ2-2
V gene: TRBV10-3
D gene: TRBD2
clone size: .
CDR3 protein: CAISLGGAGTGELFF
CDR3 DNA: TGTGCCATCAGCCTCGGGGGGGCCGGGACCGGGGAGCTGTTTTTT

J gene: TRBJ1-1
V gene: TRBV6-8
D gene: .
clone size: few
CDR3 protein: CASSYSKELKGHRVDTEAFF
CDR3 DNA: TGTGCCAGCAGTTACTCGAAGGAGTTAAAGGGACATCGGGTGGACACTGAAGCTTTCTTT

J gene: TRBJ1-1
V gene: TRBV9
D gene: TRBD1
clone size: .
CDR3 protein: CASSVADRANTEAFF
CDR3 DNA: TGTGCCAGCAGCGTAGCGGACAGGGCGAACACTGAAGCTTTCTTT

J gene: TRBJ2-3
V gene: TRBV7-2
D gene: TRBD2
clone size: .
CDR3 protein: CASSLNLAGSTDTQYF
CDR3 DNA: TGTGCCAGCAGCTTAAATCTAGCGGGGAGCACAGATACGCAGTATTTT

J gene: TRBJ2-5
V gene: TRBV7-2
D gene: .
clone size: few
CDR3 protein: CASSSDIETQYF
CDR3 DNA: TGTGCCAGCAGCTCCGACATAGAGACCCAGTACTTC

J gene: TRBJ2-5
V gene: TRBV29-1
D gene: TRBD1
clone size: once
CDR3 protein: CSVQGQGARLWETQYF
CDR3 DNA: TGCAGCGTTCAGGGGCAGGGGGCGCGTTTATGGGAGACCCAGTACTTC

J gene: TRBJ1-4
V gene: TRBV6-5
D gene: .
clone size: .
CDR3 protein: CATTPTEFLNEKLFF
CDR3 DNA: TGTGCCACCACCCCCACAGAGTTTCTGAATGAAAAACTGTTTTTT

J gene: TRBJ1-1
V gene: TRBV5-5
D gene: .
clone size: .
CDR3 protein: CASSLRNTEAFF
CDR3 DNA: TGTGCCAGCAGCTTGCGCAACACTGAAGCTTTCTTT

J gene: TRBJ1-5
V gene: TRBV3-1/TRBV3-2
D gene: TRBD1
clone size: .
CDR3 protein: CASSQENGTELNSNQPQHF
CDR3 DNA: TGTGCCAGCAGCCAGGAGAATGGGACAGAACTTAATAGCAATCAGCCCCAGCATTTT

J gene: TRBJ2-1
V gene: TRBV5-4
D gene: .
clone size: many
CDR3 protein: CASSLGFANEQFF
CDR3 DNA: TGTGCCAGCAGCTTGGGTTTTGCGAATGAGCAGTTCTTC

J gene: TRBJ2-7
V gene: TRBV2
D gene: TRBD2
clone size: .
CDR3 protein: CASKTTRASGDEQYF
CDR3 DNA: TGTGCCAGCAAAACCACTAGGGCTAGCGGCGACGAGCAGTACTTC

J gene: TRBJ2-5
V gene: TRBV27
D gene: .
clone size: .
CDR3 protein: CASSQRIGETQYF
CDR3 DNA: TGTGCCAGCAGTCAGCGGATCGGGGAGACCCAGTACTTC

J gene: TRBJ1-1
V gene: TRBV6-5
D gene: TRBD1
clone size: many
CDR3 protein: CATTGQSNTEAFF
CDR3 DNA: TGTGCCACCACGGGACAGAGCAACACTGAAGCTTTCTTT

J gene: TRBJ2-2
V gene: TRBV7-7
D gene: TRBD2
clone size: once
CDR3 protein: CASGHGLAGVTGELFF
CDR3 DNA: TGTGCCAGCGGCCATGGACTAGCGGGGGTTACCGGGGAGCTGTTTTTT

J gene: TRBJ1-4
V gene: TRBV14
D gene: TRBD1
clone size: once
CDR3 protein: CASSRKQGSWEKLFF
CDR3 DNA: TGTGCCAGCAGCCGTAAACAGGGGTCGTGGGAAAAACTGTTTTTT

J gene: TRBJ2-3
V gene: TRBV7-3
D gene: .
clone size: .
CDR3 protein: CASTMRGGTDTQYF
CDR3 DNA: TGTGCCAGCACCATGAGGGGGGGCACAGATACGCAGTATTTT

J gene: TRBJ1-2
V gene: TRBV12-3/TRBV12-4
D gene: .
clone size: .
CDR3 protein: CASSPERSYGYTF
CDR3 DNA: TGTGCCAGCAGTCCGGAGAGGAGCTATGGCTACACCTTC

J gene: TRBJ2-3
V gene: TRBV5-1
D gene: .
clone size: .
CDR3 protein: CASSLQGKAADTQYF
CDR3 DNA: TGCGCCAGCAGCCTTCAGGGAAAGGCGGCAGATACGCAGTATTTT

J gene: TRBJ2-5
V gene: TRBV7-2
D gene: TRBD1
clone size: .
CDR3 protein: CASSLVGQGAVNQETQYF
CDR3 DNA: TGTGCCAGCAGCTTAGTAGGACAGGGGGCTGTGAATCAAGAGACCCAGTACTTC

J gene: TRBJ2-2
V gene: TRBV9
D gene: TRBD2
clone size: few
CDR3 protein: CASSPPWVAGGIGELFF
CDR3 DNA: TGTGCCAGCAGCCCGCCCTGGGTAGCGGGGGGGATCGGGGAGCTGTTTTTT

J gene: TRBJ2-3
V gene: TRBV11-3
D gene: .
clone size: .
CDR3 protein: CASSYAWGGRADTQYF
CDR3 DNA: TGTGCCAGCAGCTATGCTTGGGGGGGCCGGGCAGATACGCAGTATTTT

J gene: TRBJ2-7
V gene: TRBV5-6
D gene: .
clone size: .
CDR3 protein: CASSLRVAYEQYF
CDR3 DNA: TGTGCCAGCAGCTTAAGAGTTGCCTACGAGCAGTACTTC

J gene: TRBJ2-5
V gene: TRBV4-1
D gene: TRBD2
clone size: .
CDR3 protein: CASRDLAGGKQETQYF
CDR3 DNA: TGCGCCAGCAGGGACCTAGCGGGGGGCAAACAAGAGACCCAGTACTTC

J gene: TRBJ2-1
V gene: TRBV7-9
D gene: .
clone size: .
CDR3 protein: CASSLERVWVNEQFF
CDR3 DNA: TGTGCCAGCAGCTTAGAAAGGGTATGGGTCAATGAGCAGTTCTTC

J gene: TRBJ2-1
V gene: TRBV7-2
D gene: .
clone size: .
CDR3 protein: CASSLGDLSYNEQFF
CDR3 DNA: TGTGCCAGCAGCTTAGGGGACCTCTCCTACAATGAGCAGTTCTTC

J gene: TRBJ2-1
V gene: TRBV5-1
D gene: .
clone size: .
CDR3 protein: CASSFSSNEQFF
CDR3 DNA: TGCGCCAGCAGCTTCAGTTCCAATGAGCAGTTCTTC

J gene: TRBJ1-6
V gene: TRBV18
D gene: TRBD1
clone size: .
CDR3 protein: CASGGQGASNSPLHF
CDR3 DNA: TGTGCCAGCGGAGGACAGGGGGCGAGTAATTCACCCCTCCACTTT

J gene: TRBJ2-3
V gene: TRBV11-3
D gene: .
clone size: .
CDR3 protein: CASSSYPQGTQYF
CDR3 DNA: TGTGCCAGCAGCTCCTATCCCCAGGGTACGCAGTATTTT

J gene: TRBJ2-1
V gene: TRBV12-3/TRBV12-4
D gene: .
clone size: .
CDR3 protein: CASSINEQFF
CDR3 DNA: TGTGCCAGCAGCATTAATGAGCAGTTCTTC

J gene: TRBJ2-7
V gene: TRBV5-5
D gene: TRBD2
clone size: .
CDR3 protein: CASSLERGLTYEQYF
CDR3 DNA: TGTGCCAGCAGCTTGGAGCGGGGATTGACCTACGAGCAGTACTTC

J gene: TRBJ2-7
V gene: TRBV2
D gene: TRBD1
clone size: .
CDR3 protein: CASSKQGTASYEQYF
CDR3 DNA: TGTGCCAGCAGTAAACAGGGGACGGCCTCCTACGAGCAGTACTTC

J gene: TRBJ2-1
V gene: TRBV7-9
D gene: TRBD1
clone size: .
CDR3 protein: CASSRQDRLAQFF
CDR3 DNA: TGTGCCAGCAGCCGCCAGGACAGGCTTGCGCAGTTCTTC

J gene: TRBJ2-7
V gene: TRBV5-6
D gene: .
clone size: .
CDR3 protein: CASSKPGLGNHEQYF
CDR3 DNA: TGTGCCAGCAGCAAACCGGGACTTGGGAATCACGAGCAGTACTTC

J gene: TRBJ1-1
V gene: TRBV6-1
D gene: .
clone size: .
CDR3 protein: CASSEPRNTEAFF
CDR3 DNA: TGTGCCAGCAGTGAACCAAGGAACACTGAAGCTTTCTTT